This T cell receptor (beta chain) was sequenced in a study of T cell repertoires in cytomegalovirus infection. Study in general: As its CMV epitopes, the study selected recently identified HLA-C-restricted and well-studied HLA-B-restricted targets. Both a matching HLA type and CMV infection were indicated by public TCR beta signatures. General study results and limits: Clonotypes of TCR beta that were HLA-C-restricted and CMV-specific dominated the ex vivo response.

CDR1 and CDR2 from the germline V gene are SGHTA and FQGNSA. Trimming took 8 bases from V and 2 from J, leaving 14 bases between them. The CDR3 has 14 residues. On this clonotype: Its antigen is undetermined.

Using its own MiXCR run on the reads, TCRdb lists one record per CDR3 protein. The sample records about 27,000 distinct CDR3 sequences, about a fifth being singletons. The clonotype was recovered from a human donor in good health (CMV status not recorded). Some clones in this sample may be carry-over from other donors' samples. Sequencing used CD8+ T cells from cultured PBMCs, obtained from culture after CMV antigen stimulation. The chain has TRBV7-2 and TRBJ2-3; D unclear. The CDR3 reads CASAVLGFTDTQYF. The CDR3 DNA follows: TGTGCCAGCGCCGTGTTAGGATTCACAGATACGCAGTATTTT.